Given below is one TCR beta chain in context. Germline V gene data show CDR1 as MRHNA and CDR2 as SNTAGT. V lost 3 bases and J 6 bases, leaving 12 bases between the germline ends. There are 14 residues in the CDR3. Here immunoSEQ multiplex PCR was the method, and the copy in TCRdb shows in-frame clones only, minus some. The table shows more than 12,000 clones, with approximately 92% occurring only once. The data were taken from a study of blood T cell repertoires in COVID-19. The specimen sequenced was peripheral blood. The TCR comes from a human donor in a cohort sampled during active COVID-19. This chain uses TRBV6-4 with TRBJ2-1, with D perhaps TRBD2 (6 bases). The CDR3 region is CASSEGDGGNEQFF. In nucleotides, the CDR3 is TGTGCCAGCAGTGAGGGGGACGGGGGCAATGAGCAGTTCTTC.